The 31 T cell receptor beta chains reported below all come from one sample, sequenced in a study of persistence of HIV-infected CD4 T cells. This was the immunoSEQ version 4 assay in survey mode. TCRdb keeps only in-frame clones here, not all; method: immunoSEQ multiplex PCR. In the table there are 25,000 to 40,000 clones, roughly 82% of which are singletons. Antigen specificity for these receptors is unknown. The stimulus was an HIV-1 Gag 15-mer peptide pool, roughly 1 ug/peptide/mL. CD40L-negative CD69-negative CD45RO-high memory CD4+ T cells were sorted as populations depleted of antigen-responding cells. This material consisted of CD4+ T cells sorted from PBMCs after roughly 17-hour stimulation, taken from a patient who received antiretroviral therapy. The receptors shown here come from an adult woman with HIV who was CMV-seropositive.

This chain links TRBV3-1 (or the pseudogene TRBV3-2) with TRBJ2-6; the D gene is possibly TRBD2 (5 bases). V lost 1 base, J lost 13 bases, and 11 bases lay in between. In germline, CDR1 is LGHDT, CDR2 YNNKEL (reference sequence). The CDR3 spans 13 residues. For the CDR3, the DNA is TGTGCCAGCAGCCAAGTTGGCGGGCGGGTCCTGACTTTC. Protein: CASSQVGGRVLTF.

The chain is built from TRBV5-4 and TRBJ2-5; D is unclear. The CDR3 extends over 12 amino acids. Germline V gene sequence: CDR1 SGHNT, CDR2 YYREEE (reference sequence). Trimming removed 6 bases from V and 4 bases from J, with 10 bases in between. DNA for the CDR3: TGTGCCAGCAATTTTAGAGGAGAGACCCAGTACTTC. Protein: CASNFRGETQYF.

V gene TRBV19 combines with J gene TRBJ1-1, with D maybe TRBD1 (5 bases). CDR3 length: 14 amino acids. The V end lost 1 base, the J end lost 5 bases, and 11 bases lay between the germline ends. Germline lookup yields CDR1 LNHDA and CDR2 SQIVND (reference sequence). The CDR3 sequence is CASSIARANTEAFF. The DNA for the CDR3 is TGTGCCAGTAGTATAGCCAGGGCAAATACTGAAGCTTTCTTT.

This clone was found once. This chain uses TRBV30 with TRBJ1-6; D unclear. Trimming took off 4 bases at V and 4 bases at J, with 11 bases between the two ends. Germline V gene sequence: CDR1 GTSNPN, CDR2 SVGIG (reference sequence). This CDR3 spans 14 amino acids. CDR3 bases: TGTGCCTGGAACGGTCGAGCTTATAATTCACCCCTCCACTTT. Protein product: CAWNGRAYNSPLHF.

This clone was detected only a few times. This chain's CDR3 is CASSPLGPGARGGNTEAFF. CDR3 nucleotide sequence: TGCGCCAGCAGCCCCCTAGGGCCGGGGGCGCGGGGGGGTAACACTGAAGCTTTCTTT. The chain links TRBV4-1 to TRBJ1-1; D might be TRBD1 (6 bases). Per the germline V gene, CDR1 is MGHRA and CDR2 is YSYEKL. This CDR3 has 19 residues. Between the trimmed V and J ends, which lost 4 bases and 2 bases, there was a span of 26 bases.

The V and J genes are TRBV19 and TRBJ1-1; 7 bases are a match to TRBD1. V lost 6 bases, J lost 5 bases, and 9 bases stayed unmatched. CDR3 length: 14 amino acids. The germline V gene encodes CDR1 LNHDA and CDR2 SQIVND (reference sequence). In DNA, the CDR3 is TGTGCCAGTAGCAGACAGGGTTTGGGGACTGAAGCTTTCTTT. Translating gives CASSRQGLGTEAFF.

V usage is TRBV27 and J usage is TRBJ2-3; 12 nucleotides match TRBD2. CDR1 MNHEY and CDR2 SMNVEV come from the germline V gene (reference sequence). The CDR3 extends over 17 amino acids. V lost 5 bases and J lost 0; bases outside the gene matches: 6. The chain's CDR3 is CASSLRTSGTSTDTQYF. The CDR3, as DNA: TGTGCCAGCAGTCTCCGGACTAGCGGGACTAGCACAGATACGCAGTATTTT.

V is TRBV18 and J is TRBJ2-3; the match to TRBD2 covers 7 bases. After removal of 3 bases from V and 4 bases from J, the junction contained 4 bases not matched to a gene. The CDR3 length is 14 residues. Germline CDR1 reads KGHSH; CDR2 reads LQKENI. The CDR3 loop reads CASSPDAGADTQYF. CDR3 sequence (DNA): TGTGCCAGCTCACCCGATGCGGGGGCAGATACGCAGTATTTT.

In nucleotides, the CDR3 is TGTGCCAGTAGTATGATACGACAGTGGGAGATCTCAGTTTTTAGAAACAATCAGCCCCAGCATTTT. This translates into CASSMIRQWEISVFRNNQPQHF. This chain joins TRBV19 and TRBJ1-5, with D tentatively TRBD1 (5 bases). V dropped 3 bases and J dropped 3 bases, with 33 bases sitting between them. Germline V CDR1 and CDR2: LNHDA, SQIVND (reference sequence). The CDR3 contains 22 residues.

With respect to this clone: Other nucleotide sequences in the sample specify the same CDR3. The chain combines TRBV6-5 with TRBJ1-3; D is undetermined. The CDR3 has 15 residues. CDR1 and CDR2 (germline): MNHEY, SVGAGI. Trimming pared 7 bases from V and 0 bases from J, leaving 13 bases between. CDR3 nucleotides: TGTGCCAGCACCGCAGACGGACGCTCTGGAAACACCATATATTTT. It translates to CASTADGRSGNTIYF.

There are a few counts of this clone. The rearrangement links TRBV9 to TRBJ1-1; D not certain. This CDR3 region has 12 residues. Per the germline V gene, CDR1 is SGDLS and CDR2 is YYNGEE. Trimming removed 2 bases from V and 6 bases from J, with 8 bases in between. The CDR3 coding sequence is TGTGCCAGCAGCGTCCGAAGGGCTGAAGCTTTCTTT. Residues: CASSVRRAEAFF.

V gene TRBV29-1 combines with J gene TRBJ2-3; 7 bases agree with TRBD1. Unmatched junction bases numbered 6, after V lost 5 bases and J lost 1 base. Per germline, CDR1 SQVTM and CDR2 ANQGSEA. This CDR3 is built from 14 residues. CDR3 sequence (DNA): TGCAGCGTTAAGACAGGGACCCGCACAGATACGCAGTATTTT. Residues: CSVKTGTRTDTQYF.

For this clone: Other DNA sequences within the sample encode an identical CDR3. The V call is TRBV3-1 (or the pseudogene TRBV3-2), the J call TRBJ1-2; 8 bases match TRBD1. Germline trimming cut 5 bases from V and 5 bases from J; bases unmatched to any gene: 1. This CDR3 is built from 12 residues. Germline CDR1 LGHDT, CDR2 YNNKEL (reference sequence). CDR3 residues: CASSRTGYGYTF. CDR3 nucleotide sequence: TGTGCCAGCAGCAGGACAGGGTATGGCTACACCTTC.

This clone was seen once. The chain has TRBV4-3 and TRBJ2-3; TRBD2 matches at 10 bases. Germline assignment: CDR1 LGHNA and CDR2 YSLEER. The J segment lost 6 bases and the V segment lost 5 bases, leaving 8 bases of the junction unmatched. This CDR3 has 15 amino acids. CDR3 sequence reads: CASSSGLASLDTQYF. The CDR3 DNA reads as TGCGCCAGCAGCTCGGGACTAGCGTCTTTGGATACGCAGTATTTT.

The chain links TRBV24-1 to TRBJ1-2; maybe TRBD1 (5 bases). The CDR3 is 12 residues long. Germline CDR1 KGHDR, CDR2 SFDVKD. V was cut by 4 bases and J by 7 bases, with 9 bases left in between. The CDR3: CATSEGVGGYTF. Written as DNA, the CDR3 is TGTGCCACCAGTGAGGGGGTTGGTGGCTACACCTTC.

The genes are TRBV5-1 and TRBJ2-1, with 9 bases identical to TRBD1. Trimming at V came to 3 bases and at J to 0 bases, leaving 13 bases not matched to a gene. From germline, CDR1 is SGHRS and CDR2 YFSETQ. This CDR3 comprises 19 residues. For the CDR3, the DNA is TGCGCCAGCAGCTCACAGGGGGCGGCCTTTCTCAGCTCCTACAATGAGCAGTTCTTC. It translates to CASSSQGAAFLSSYNEQFF.

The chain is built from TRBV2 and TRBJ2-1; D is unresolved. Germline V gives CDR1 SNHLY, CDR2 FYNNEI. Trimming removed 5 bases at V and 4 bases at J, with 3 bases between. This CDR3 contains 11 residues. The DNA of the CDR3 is TGTGCCAGCAGTCCTTACAATGAGCAGTTCTTC. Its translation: CASSPYNEQFF.

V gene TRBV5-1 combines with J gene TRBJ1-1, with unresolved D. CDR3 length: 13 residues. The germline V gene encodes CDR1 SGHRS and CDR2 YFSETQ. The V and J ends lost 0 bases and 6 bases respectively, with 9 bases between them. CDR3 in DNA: TGCGCCAGCAGCTTGGGAAGTTTCGCTGAAGCTTTCTTT. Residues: CASSLGSFAEAFF.

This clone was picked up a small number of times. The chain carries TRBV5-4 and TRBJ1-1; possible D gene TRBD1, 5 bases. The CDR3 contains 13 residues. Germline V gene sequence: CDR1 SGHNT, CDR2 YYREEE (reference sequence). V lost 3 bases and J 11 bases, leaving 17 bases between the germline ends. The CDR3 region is CASSYEQGRGAFF. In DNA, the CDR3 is TGTGCCAGCAGCTACGAGCAGGGACGCGGGGCTTTCTTT.

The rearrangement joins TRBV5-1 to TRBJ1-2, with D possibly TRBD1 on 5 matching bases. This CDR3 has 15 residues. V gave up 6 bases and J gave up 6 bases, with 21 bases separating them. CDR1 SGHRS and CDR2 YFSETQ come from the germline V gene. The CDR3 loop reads CASIDPGRTLDGYTF. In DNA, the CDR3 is TGCGCCAGCATAGATCCGGGACGGACTCTTGATGGCTACACCTTC.

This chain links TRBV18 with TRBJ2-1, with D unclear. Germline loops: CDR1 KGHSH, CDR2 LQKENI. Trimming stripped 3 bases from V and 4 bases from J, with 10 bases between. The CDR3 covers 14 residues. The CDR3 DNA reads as TGTGCCAGCTCACCGGAATATGGGTACAATGAGCAGTTCTTC. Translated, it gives CASSPEYGYNEQFF.

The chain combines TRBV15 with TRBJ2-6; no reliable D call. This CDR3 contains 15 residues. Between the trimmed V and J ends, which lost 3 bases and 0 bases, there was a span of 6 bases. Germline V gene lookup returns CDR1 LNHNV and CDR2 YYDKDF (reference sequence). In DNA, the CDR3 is TGTGCCACCAGCAGGGGCACCTCTGGGGCCAACGTCCTGACTTTC. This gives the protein CATSRGTSGANVLTF.

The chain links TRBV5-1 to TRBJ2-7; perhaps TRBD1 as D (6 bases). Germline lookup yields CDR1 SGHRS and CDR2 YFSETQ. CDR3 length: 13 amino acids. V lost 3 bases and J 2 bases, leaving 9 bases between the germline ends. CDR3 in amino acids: CASSSTGTYEQYF. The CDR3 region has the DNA TGCGCCAGCAGCTCCACAGGGACCTACGAGCAGTACTTC.

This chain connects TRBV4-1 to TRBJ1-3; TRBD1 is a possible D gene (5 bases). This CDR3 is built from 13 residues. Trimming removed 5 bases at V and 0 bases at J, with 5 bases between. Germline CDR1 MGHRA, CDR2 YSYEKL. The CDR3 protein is CASSRGSGNTIYF. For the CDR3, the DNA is TGCGCCAGCAGCAGGGGCTCTGGAAACACCATATATTTT.

In DNA, the CDR3 is TGTGCCAGCAGTGCGGACAGGTCGGCGGGGGCAGATACGCAGTATTTT. Protein sequence: CASSADRSAGADTQYF. J is TRBJ2-3 and V is TRBV6-4; D is possibly TRBD1 or TRBD2 (7 bases each). Trimming removed 4 bases from V and 4 bases from J, with 18 bases in between. The germline V gene has CDR1 MRHNA and CDR2 SNTAGT. The CDR3 runs to 16 residues.

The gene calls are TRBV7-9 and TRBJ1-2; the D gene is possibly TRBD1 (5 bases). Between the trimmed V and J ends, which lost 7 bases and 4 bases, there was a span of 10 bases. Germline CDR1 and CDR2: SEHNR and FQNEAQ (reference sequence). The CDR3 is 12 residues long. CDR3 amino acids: CASTFQGYGYTF. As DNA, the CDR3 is TGTGCCAGCACCTTCCAGGGCTATGGCTACACCTTC.

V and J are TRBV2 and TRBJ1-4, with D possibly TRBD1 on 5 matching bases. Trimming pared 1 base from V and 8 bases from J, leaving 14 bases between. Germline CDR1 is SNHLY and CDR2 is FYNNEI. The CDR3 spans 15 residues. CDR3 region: CASSEERDLGEKLFF. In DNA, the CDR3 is TGTGCCAGCAGTGAAGAGAGGGACTTAGGGGAAAAACTGTTTTTT.

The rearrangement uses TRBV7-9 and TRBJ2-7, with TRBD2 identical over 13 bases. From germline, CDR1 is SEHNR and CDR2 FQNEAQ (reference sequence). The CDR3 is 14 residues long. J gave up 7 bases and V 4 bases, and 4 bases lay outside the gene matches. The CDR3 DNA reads TGTGCCAGCAGCTCCGGACTAGCGGGAGTGGAGCAGTACTTC. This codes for CASSSGLAGVEQYF.

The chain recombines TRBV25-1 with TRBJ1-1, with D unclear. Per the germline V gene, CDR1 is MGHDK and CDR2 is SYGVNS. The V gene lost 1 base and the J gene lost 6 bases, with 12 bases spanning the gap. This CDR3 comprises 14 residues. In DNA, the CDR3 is TGTGCCAGCAGTGAATTGTCTACGGCAGCTGAAGCTTTCTTT. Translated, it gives CASSELSTAAEAFF.

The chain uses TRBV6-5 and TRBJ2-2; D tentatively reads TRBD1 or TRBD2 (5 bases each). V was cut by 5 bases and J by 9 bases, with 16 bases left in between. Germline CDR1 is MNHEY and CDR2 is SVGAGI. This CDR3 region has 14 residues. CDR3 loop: CASSRSQGDRELFF. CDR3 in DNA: TGTGCCAGCAGTCGCTCGCAGGGAGACAGGGAGCTGTTTTTT.

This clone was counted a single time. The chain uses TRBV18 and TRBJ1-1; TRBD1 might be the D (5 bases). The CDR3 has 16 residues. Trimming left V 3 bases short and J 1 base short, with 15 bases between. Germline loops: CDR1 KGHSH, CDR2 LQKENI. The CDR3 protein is CASSPFFKGRNTEAFF. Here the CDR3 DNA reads TGTGCCAGCTCACCCTTTTTCAAGGGGCGGAACACTGAAGCTTTCTTT.